These 19 T cell receptor beta chains were all obtained from the same sample, sequenced in a study of blood T cells in healthy people across ages. Using a J-beta primer mix together with a sample-barcoded 5' primer, a second PCR was run for about 6 to 11 cycles. In TCRdb, the 5' RACE reads were re-called with MiXCR into one record per CDR3 protein. Among around 900,000 distinct CDR3 sequences, just over 50% were seen once, and the ten largest hold over 20%. Input material: blood. The source is a woman aged 60 to 75 in good health.

The genes are TRBV16 and TRBJ2-7; D ambiguous. This CDR3 contains 14 residues. Germline CDR1 and CDR2: KGHSY and FQNENV. Deletions cut 0 bases from V and 3 bases from J, with 9 bases between. CDR3 DNA: TGTGCCAGCAGCCAATCAGCCCTATACTACGAGCAGTACTTC. It codes for CASSQSALYYEQYF.

The chain carries TRBV20-1 and TRBJ2-1; no clear D gene. The CDR3 consists of 12 residues. Germline-derived CDR1 and CDR2 are DFQATT and SNEGSKA (reference sequence). V shed 6 bases and J shed 4 bases, with 10 bases lying between them. This CDR3 is CSAPYVYNEQFF. CDR3 nucleotide sequence: TGCAGTGCCCCGTACGTTTACAATGAGCAGTTCTTC.

This clonotype was seen repeatedly, ten times or more. The chain links TRBV7-9 to TRBJ1-6, with a tentative D call TRBD1 (6 bases). Germline CDR1 SEHNR, CDR2 FQNEAQ (reference sequence). Trimming shortened V by 2 bases and J by 8 bases, and 13 bases separated the two germline ends. The CDR3 has 15 residues. In DNA form, the CDR3 reads TGTGCCAGCAGCTTAAACTCAGGGGAGGATTCACCCCTCCACTTT. Its translation is CASSLNSGEDSPLHF. Full variable domain (missing parts from reference TRBV7-9 and TRBJ1-6): DTGVSQNPRHKITKRGQNVTFRCDPISEHNRLYWYRQTLGQGPEFLTYFQNEAQLEKSRLLSDRFSAERPKGSFSTLEIQRTEQGDSAMYLCASSLNSGEDSPLHFGNGTRLTVT.

The gene calls are TRBV6-1 and TRBJ1-4, with D possibly being TRBD1 (5 bases). The V gene lost 6 bases and the J gene lost 0 bases, with 8 bases spanning the gap. The germline gives CDR1 MNHNS, CDR2 SASEGT. The CDR3 has 14 amino acids. The CDR3 spells CASRTVATNEKLFF. DNA of the CDR3: TGTGCCAGCAGGACAGTTGCAACTAATGAAAAACTGTTTTTT.

This chain joins TRBV2 and TRBJ2-5, with a possible D match to TRBD1 (5 bases). Germline-derived CDR1 and CDR2 are SNHLY and FYNNEI. The V end lost 8 bases, the J end lost 4 bases, and 23 bases lay between the germline ends. The CDR3 length is 16 residues. CDR3 sequence (DNA): TGTGCCAGCCGCTACCACCCGCAGGGTATGGGAGAGACCCAGTACTTC. Its translation: CASRYHPQGMGETQYF.

This clonotype was found a few times. The chain combines TRBV4-2 with TRBJ2-7; possibly TRBD2 for D (5 bases). This CDR3 has 13 residues. Germline V gene lookup returns CDR1 LGHNA and CDR2 YNFKEQ. V shed 5 bases and J shed 4 bases, with 12 bases lying between them. The CDR3 DNA follows: TGTGCCAGCAGCTTCAACCGGGATTACGAGCAGTACTTC. Translation gives CASSFNRDYEQYF.

The chain is built from TRBV20-1 and TRBJ2-3, with 9 bases lining up with TRBD2. V lost 0 bases and J lost 4; bases outside the gene matches: 5. The CDR3 has 15 amino acids. Germline V gene lookup returns CDR1 DFQATT and CDR2 SNEGSKA (reference sequence). For the CDR3, the DNA is TGCAGTGCTAGAGATCCCAGCGGGAGGCCAGATACGCAGTATTTT. Encoded protein: CSARDPSGRPDTQYF.

The chain recombines TRBV18 with TRBJ2-3, with D perhaps TRBD1 or TRBD2 (5 bases each). CDR1 and CDR2 (germline): KGHSH, LQKENI. Trimming pared 5 bases from V and 6 bases from J, leaving 12 bases between. The CDR3 consists of 13 residues. The CDR3 DNA reads as TGTGCCAGCTCAAGATCCCGGGGCGATACGCAGTATTTT. As protein: CASSRSRGDTQYF.

This clonotype has more than one count but fewer than ten. The gene calls are TRBV7-9 and TRBJ2-4, with D hard to call. Trimming took 7 bases from V and 0 from J, leaving 13 bases between them. This CDR3 has 15 residues. CDR1 and CDR2 from the germline V gene are SEHNR and FQNEAQ (reference sequence). CDR3 DNA sequence: TGTGCCAGCACCCCCGGGCCGGTAGCCAAAAACATTCAGTACTTC. This gives the protein CASTPGPVAKNIQYF.

This sequence joins TRBV20-1 and TRBJ1-4; 8 positions agree with TRBD1. V lost 1 base to trimming and J lost 2 bases; unmatched junction nucleotides: 6. The CDR3 is 16 residues long. The germline gives CDR1 DFQATT, CDR2 SNEGSKA (reference sequence). CDR3 in amino acids: CSARAATGATNEKLFF. The CDR3 nucleotides read TGCAGTGCTAGAGCCGCGACAGGGGCTACTAATGAAAAACTGTTTTTT.

The table lists this clonotype with a few counts. The chain is built from TRBV6-2 or TRBV6-3 and TRBJ2-1; 10 bases are shared with TRBD2. The CDR3 loop spans 20 amino acids. The V gene's germline CDR1 is MNHEY and CDR2 SVGEGT. J gave up 4 bases and V 2 bases, and 17 bases lay outside the gene matches. In nucleotides, the CDR3 is TGTGCCAGCAGTTACCCCCCGGGACTCGGGATAGCGGGAGGTTACAATGAGCAGTTCTTC. It yields the protein CASSYPPGLGIAGGYNEQFF.

The chain employs TRBV5-6 and TRBJ1-4; D unresolved. The CDR3 is 15 amino acids. V was cut by 1 base and J by 0 bases, with 7 bases left in between. The germline V gene encodes CDR1 SGHDT and CDR2 YYEEEE. CDR3 coding DNA: TGTGCCAGCAGCTTGTACTTTGCAACTAATGAAAAACTGTTTTTT. Translated, it gives CASSLYFATNEKLFF.

J is TRBJ1-6 and V is TRBV21-1; the table calls TRBD1, which could not be checked here. TRBV21-1 is annotated as a pseudogene. CDR3 length equals 16 residues. CDR3 nucleotides: TGTGCCAGCAGCACCTGGACAGGGAGGCTTGGTTCACCCCTCCACTTT. Translation: CASSTWTGRLGSPLHF.

This clonotype appeared a few times. V usage is TRBV2 and J usage is TRBJ2-3; weak D call: TRBD2 (6 bases). V lost 6 bases, J lost 2 bases, and 12 bases lay in between. Germline CDR1 SNHLY, CDR2 FYNNEI. The CDR3 has 14 amino acids. CDR3 nucleotide sequence: TGTGCCAGCAGCCGGGACTCCACCACAGATACGCAGTATTTT. Residues: CASSRDSTTDTQYF.

This chain uses TRBV7-9 with TRBJ1-1; 7 bases align to TRBD1. The V segment lost 5 bases and the J segment 1 base; nucleotides outside the gene matches: 7. This CDR3 spans 15 amino acids. Germline loops: CDR1 SEHNR, CDR2 FQNEAQ (reference sequence). DNA of the CDR3: TGTGCCAGCAGCACCAGACAGGGAGGGAACACTGAAGCTTTCTTT. Protein: CASSTRQGGNTEAFF.

The chain is built from TRBV20-1 and TRBJ2-3; D possibly corresponds to TRBD2 (6 bases). The CDR3 sequence is 14 residues long. Trimming removed 7 bases at V and 2 bases at J, with 16 bases between. CDR1 is DFQATT and CDR2 is SNEGSKA in the germline V gene (reference sequence). Written as DNA, the CDR3 is TGCAGTGAAGGCTGGGCGGGACCCACAGATACGCAGTATTTT. As protein: CSEGWAGPTDTQYF.

The chain employs TRBV12-3 or TRBV12-4 and TRBJ2-3; the D gene is possibly TRBD2 (6 bases). Between the trimmed V and J ends, which lost 4 bases and 2 bases, there was a span of 10 bases. The CDR3 is 14 residues long. The CDR3 sequence: CASSSWDFTDTQYF. The CDR3 DNA sequence: TGTGCCAGCAGTTCCTGGGACTTCACAGATACGCAGTATTTT.

V is TRBV5-1 and J is TRBJ2-6; TRBD1 is a possible D gene (5 bases). Between the trimmed V and J ends, which lost 5 bases and 0 bases, there was a span of 18 bases. Germline loops: CDR1 SGHRS, CDR2 YFSETQ. This CDR3 region has 18 residues. The CDR3 loop is CASSLGQGQYSGANVLTF. The CDR3 DNA is TGCGCCAGCAGTCTGGGGCAGGGTCAATACTCTGGGGCCAACGTCCTGACTTTC.

The chain couples TRBV27 to TRBJ2-2; no reliable D call. Deletions cut 1 base from V and 8 bases from J, with 5 bases between. This CDR3 comprises 12 residues. Germline values: CDR1 MNHEY, CDR2 SMNVEV (reference sequence). CDR3 amino acids: CASSLFSGELFF. CDR3 coding DNA: TGTGCCAGCAGTTTATTCTCTGGGGAGCTGTTTTTT.